This T cell receptor beta chain derives from a study of human T cells and chemical hapten exposure. Study-wide points: The formation of large CDR3 similarity clusters by expanded TCRs significantly exceeded that of controls. Patch test score rose with PT1 expanded TCRs, significant at 8, 16, 32, not 4.

Time point noted: patch test 1, 2 weeks after DPC sensitization. Treatment indicated: therapeutic diphenylcyclopropenone sensitization with weekly scalp DPC. Single cDNA molecules in the library carried unique molecular identifiers attached during preparation. Via MiXCR, TCRdb re-called the RACE reads, giving one row per CDR3 protein. The sample has around 340,000 distinct CDR3 sequences, roughly 6.9% seen once. The sample holds many counts of this clonotype. The antigen remains unidentified. The material sequenced was whole blood, taken in connection with sensitization to the hapten diphenylcyclopropenone (DPC). The sequence was obtained from a woman between 18 and 30 years old with alopecia areata. Some clones in this sample may be carry-over from other donors' samples.

As DNA, the CDR3 is TGTGCCATCAGTGGTGGCGCATTGGCAGATACGCAGTATTTT. Translated: CAISGGALADTQYF. The chain employs TRBV10-3 and TRBJ2-3, with unresolved D. The germline V and J ends were trimmed by 4 bases and 4 bases, with 12 bases remaining between them. Looked up from germline, CDR1 is ENHRY and CDR2 is SYGVKD. The CDR3 is made up of 14 amino acids.